These 14 T cell receptor beta chains were all obtained from the same sample, sequenced in a study of cytomegalovirus exposure and HLA in healthy donors. Produced via immunoSEQ multiplex PCR; TCRdb's table is partial and in-frame only. This table holds around 230,000 clones, approximately 84% found once. Sequencing used PBMCs. The source is a woman in her thirties in good health and CMV-seropositive.

The chain recombines TRBV28 with TRBJ1-2, with D possibly TRBD1 on 5 matching bases. This CDR3 comprises 17 residues. Per the germline V gene, CDR1 is MDHEN and CDR2 is SYDVKM. The germline V and J ends were trimmed by 2 bases and 4 bases, with 20 bases remaining between them. The CDR3 region has the DNA TGTGCCAGCAGTTTAGAGTTGTCAGGGCGCGAAAGCTATGGCTACACCTTC. Protein: CASSLELSGRESYGYTF.

The CDR3 DNA follows: TGTGCCAGCAGCTCTCGGAGCTCCTACAATGAGCAGTTCTTC. Encoded protein: CASSSRSSYNEQFF. The rearrangement joins TRBV7-9 to TRBJ2-1, with D unclear. Trimming took 4 bases from V and 0 from J, leaving 7 bases between them. Germline assignment: CDR1 SEHNR and CDR2 FQNEAQ (reference sequence). The length of the CDR3 is 14 residues.

V is TRBV2 and J is TRBJ2-2; D is unclear. Trimming cost V 7 bases and J 4 bases, with 10 bases left between them. The germline V gene has CDR1 SNHLY and CDR2 FYNNEI. The CDR3 length is 13 residues. CDR3 bases: TGTGCCAGCACCCGCTCTACCACCGGGGAGCTGTTTTTT. This codes for CASTRSTTGELFF.

This chain uses TRBV30 with TRBJ2-7; 8 bases line up with TRBD1. V lost 0 bases and J lost 9; bases outside the gene matches: 22. Germline assignment: CDR1 GTSNPN and CDR2 SVGIG (reference sequence). This CDR3 spans 18 amino acids. Here the CDR3 reads CAWSVQSIGTGEGIGQYF. The CDR3 coding sequence is TGTGCCTGGAGTGTACAATCCATCGGGACAGGAGAGGGTATTGGGCAGTACTTC.

V and J are TRBV28 and TRBJ2-7; D is perhaps TRBD1 (5 bases). Germline CDR1 and CDR2: MDHEN and SYDVKM. V was cut by 10 bases and J by 3 bases, with 13 bases left in between. The CDR3 covers 12 residues. The CDR3 DNA is TGTGCCACCACTGACAGAGTCTACGAGCAGTACTTC. It yields the protein CATTDRVYEQYF. The full variable domain, in which reference TRBV28 and TRBJ2-7 provide the parts outside the CDR3, is DVKVTQSSRYLVKRTGEKVFLECVQDMDHENMFWYRQDPGLGLRLIYFSYDVKMKEKGDIPEGYSVSREKKERFSLILESASTNQTSMYLCATTDRVYEQYFGPGTRLTVT.

The chain uses TRBV5-1 and TRBJ2-6, with a weak D call TRBD2 (7 bases). The V end was cut by 4 bases, the J end by 0 bases, with 20 bases between. The CDR3 totals 19 residues. Germline CDR1 is SGHRS and CDR2 is YFSETQ. The CDR3 region has the DNA TGCGCCAGCAGCGGCGGCGCGGGGGCTGACAGCTCTGGGGCCAACGTCCTGACTTTC. Its translation: CASSGGAGADSSGANVLTF.

The V and J genes are TRBV4-2 and TRBJ2-1, with 14 nucleotides matching TRBD2. There are 16 residues in the CDR3. Germline-derived CDR1 and CDR2 are LGHNA and YNFKEQ. V shed 0 bases and J 8 bases; nucleotides not matched to a gene: 3. CDR3 DNA: TGTGCCAGCAGCCAAGACGGGACTAGCGGGAGCTATGAGCAGTTCTTC. Protein: CASSQDGTSGSYEQFF.

V is TRBV7-9 and J is TRBJ2-5, with D possibly being TRBD2 (6 bases). This CDR3 contains 13 residues. Germline V lookup: CDR1 SEHNR, CDR2 FQNEAQ (reference sequence). V was pared by 3 bases and J by 3 bases, with 8 bases between. The CDR3: CASSLWGEETQYF. The DNA for the CDR3 is TGTGCCAGCAGCTTGTGGGGGGAAGAGACCCAGTACTTC.

Regarding this clone: The junction does not match germline at one end; this may be a read error. The gene calls are TRBV5-1 and TRBJ2-7; 8 nucleotides agree with TRBD2. CDR1 and CDR2 from the germline V gene are SGHRS and YFSETQ. The CDR3 totals 13 residues. The CDR3 protein is CASSRTSSHEQYF. In nucleotides, the CDR3 is TGCGCCAGCAGCCGGACTAGCTCCCACGAGCAGTACTTC.

This clone was recorded once. The J gene is TRBJ2-7, the V gene TRBV6-1, with D hard to call. This CDR3 is built from 12 residues. Per the germline V gene, CDR1 is MNHNS and CDR2 is SASEGT. V lost 6 bases and J 4 bases, leaving 10 bases between the germline ends. The DNA for the CDR3 is TGTGCCAGCAGCCCTTTTGAGTACGAGCAGTACTTC. Amino acids: CASSPFEYEQYF.

The gene calls are TRBV5-6 and TRBJ1-1; D call uncertain. The CDR3 is 11 residues long. V lost 4 bases and J lost 4, with 5 bases in between. Germline V CDR1 and CDR2: SGHDT, YYEEEE. The CDR3 region has the DNA TGTGCCAGCAGCAACAGCACTGAAGCTTTCTTT. Its protein is CASSNSTEAFF. The variable domain in full, with the rest retrieved from reference TRBV5-6 and TRBJ1-1, is DAGVTQSPTHLIKTRGQQVTLRCSPKSGHDTVSWYQQALGQGPQFIFQYYEEEERQRGNFPDRFSGHQFPNYSSELNVNALLLGDSALYLCASSNSTEAFFGQGTRLTVV.

This chain joins TRBV6-6 and TRBJ2-3; 8 bases agree with TRBD2. The germline V gene has CDR1 MNHNY and CDR2 SVGAGI (reference sequence). This CDR3 is 16 amino acids long. The junction had 6 bases not matched to a gene; V was cut back by 2 bases and J by 2 bases. CDR3 amino acids: CASSYLHSGATDTQYF. For the CDR3, the DNA is TGTGCCAGCAGTTACCTCCATAGCGGGGCCACAGATACGCAGTATTTT.

The chain joins TRBV10-1 to TRBJ1-1; tentative D call: TRBD1 (5 bases). The V gene lost 0 bases and the J gene lost 7 bases, with 9 bases spanning the gap. The CDR3 totals 13 residues. CDR1 is WNHNN and CDR2 is SYGVQD in the germline V gene (reference sequence). The CDR3, as DNA: TGCGCCAGCAGTGAGTCGGCTAGGGGTGAAGCTTTCTTT. This translates into CASSESARGEAFF.

The genes are TRBV30 and TRBJ1-1; D is possibly TRBD1 (6 bases). The V end was cut by 1 base, the J end by 3 bases, with 9 bases between. The CDR3 runs 13 residues. Per germline, CDR1 GTSNPN and CDR2 SVGIG (reference sequence). The CDR3 loop is CAWSGSGDTEAFF. The CDR3 bases are TGTGCCTGGAGTGGTTCAGGGGACACTGAAGCTTTCTTT.